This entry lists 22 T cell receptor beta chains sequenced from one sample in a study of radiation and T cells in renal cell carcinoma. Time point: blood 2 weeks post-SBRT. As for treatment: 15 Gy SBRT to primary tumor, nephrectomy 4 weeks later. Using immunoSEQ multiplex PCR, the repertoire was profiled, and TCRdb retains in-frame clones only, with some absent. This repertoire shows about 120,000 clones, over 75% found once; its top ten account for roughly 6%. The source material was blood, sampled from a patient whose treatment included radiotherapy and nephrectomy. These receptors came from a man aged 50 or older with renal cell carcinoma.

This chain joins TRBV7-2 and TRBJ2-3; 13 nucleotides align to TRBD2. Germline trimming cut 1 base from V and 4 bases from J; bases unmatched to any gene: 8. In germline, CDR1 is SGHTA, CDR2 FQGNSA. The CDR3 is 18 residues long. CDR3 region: CASSLELAGGSPADTQYF. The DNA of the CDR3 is TGTGCCAGCAGCTTAGAACTAGCGGGGGGGTCCCCCGCAGATACGCAGTATTTT.

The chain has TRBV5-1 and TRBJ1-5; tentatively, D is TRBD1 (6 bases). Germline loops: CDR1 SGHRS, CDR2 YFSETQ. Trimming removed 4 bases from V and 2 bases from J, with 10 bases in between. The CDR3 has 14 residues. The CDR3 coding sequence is TGCGCCAGCAGCCCCTCAGGGGGCAATCAGCCCCAGCATTTT. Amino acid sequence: CASSPSGGNQPQHF.

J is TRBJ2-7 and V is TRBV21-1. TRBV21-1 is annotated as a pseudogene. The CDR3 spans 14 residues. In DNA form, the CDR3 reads TGTGCCAAAAAGCCGGGACGTAGGGCCTACGAGCAGTACTTC. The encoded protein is CAKKPGRRAYEQYF.

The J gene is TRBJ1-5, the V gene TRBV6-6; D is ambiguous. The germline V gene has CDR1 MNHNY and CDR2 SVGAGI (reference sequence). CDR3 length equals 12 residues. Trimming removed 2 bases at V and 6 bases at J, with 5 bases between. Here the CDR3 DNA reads TGTGCCAGCAGTTACAGAGTTCAGCCCCAGCATTTT. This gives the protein CASSYRVQPQHF.

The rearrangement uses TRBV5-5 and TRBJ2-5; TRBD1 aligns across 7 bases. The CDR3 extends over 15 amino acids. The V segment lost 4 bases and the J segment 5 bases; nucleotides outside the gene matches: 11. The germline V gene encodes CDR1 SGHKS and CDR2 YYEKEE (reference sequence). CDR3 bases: TGTGCCAGCAGCCTATCACAGGGGATAGGGGAGACCCAGTACTTC. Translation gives CASSLSQGIGETQYF.

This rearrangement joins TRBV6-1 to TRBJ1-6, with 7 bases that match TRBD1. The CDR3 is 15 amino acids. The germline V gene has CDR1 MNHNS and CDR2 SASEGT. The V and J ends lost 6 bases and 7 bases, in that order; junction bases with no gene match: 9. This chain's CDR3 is CASSPLGTANSPLHF. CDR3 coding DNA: TGTGCCAGCAGCCCTCTGGGGACAGCAAATTCACCCCTCCACTTT.

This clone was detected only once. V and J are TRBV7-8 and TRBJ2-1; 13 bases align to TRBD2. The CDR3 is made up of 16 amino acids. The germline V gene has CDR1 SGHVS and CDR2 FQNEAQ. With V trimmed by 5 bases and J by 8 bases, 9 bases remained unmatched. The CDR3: CASSPTGTSGIYEQFF. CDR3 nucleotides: TGTGCCAGCAGCCCAACCGGGACTAGCGGGATCTATGAGCAGTTCTTC.

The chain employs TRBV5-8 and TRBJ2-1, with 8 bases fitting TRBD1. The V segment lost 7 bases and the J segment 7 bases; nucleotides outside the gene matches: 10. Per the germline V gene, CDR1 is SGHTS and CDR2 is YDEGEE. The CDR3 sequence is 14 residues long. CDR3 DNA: TGTGCCAGCGGCACCGGGCAGGGGGCTAATGAGCAGTTCTTC. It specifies CASGTGQGANEQFF.

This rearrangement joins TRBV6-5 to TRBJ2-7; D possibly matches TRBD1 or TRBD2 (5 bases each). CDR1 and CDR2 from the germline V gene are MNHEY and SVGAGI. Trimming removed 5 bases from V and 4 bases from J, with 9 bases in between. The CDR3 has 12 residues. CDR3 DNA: TGTGCCAGCAGTGGCTGGGGGTACGAGCAGTACTTC. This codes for CASSGWGYEQYF.

The DNA for the CDR3 is TGTGCCAGCAGTTTATCACCCTCCACCACAGGGTACAATCAGCCCCAGCATTTT. Residues: CASSLSPSTTGYNQPQHF. The chain carries TRBV27 and TRBJ1-5; possibly TRBD1 for D (6 bases). CDR1 is MNHEY, CDR2 SMNVEV, per germline (reference sequence). There are 18 residues in the CDR3. Trimming pared 0 bases from V and 3 bases from J, leaving 18 bases between.

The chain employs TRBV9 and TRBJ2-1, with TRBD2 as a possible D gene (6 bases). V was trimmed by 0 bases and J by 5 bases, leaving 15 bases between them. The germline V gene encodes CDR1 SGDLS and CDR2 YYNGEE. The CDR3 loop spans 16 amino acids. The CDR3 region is CASSVATTSHDNEQFF. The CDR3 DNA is TGTGCCAGCAGCGTAGCTACTACTAGCCATGACAATGAGCAGTTCTTC.

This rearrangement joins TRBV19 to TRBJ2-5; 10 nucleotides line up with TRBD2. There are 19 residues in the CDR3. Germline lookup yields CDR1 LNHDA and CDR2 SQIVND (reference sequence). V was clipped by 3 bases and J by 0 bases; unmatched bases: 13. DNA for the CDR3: TGTGCCAGTAGTATCAGGGGGCTCAGCGGGAGGGAGTACCAAGAGACCCAGTACTTC. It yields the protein CASSIRGLSGREYQETQYF.

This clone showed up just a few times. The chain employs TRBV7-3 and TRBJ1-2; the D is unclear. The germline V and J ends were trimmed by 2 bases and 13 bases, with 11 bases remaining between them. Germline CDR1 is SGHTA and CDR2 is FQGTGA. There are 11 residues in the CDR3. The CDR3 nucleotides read TGTGCCAGCAGCTTAGAATCCAATTGCACCTTC. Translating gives CASSLESNCTF.

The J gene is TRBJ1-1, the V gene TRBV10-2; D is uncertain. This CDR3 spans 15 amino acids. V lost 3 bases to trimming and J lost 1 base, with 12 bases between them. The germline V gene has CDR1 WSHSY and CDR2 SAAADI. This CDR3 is CASSDGRLQNTEAFF. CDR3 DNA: TGCGCCAGCAGTGACGGACGTCTACAGAACACTGAAGCTTTCTTT.

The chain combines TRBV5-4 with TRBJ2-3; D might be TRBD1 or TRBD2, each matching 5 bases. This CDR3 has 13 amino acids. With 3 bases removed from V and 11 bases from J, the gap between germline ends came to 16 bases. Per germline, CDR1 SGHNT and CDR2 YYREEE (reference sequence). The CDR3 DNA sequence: TGTGCCAGCAGCTCCAAGGTTTTGGGGGTGCAGTATTTT. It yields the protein CASSSKVLGVQYF.

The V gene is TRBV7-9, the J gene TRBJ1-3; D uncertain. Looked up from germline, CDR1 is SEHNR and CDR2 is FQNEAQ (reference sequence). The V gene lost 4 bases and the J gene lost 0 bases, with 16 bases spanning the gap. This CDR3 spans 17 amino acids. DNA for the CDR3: TGTGCCAGCAGCTCCCCCCGCGGCCTTTACTCTGGAAACACCATATATTTT. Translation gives CASSSPRGLYSGNTIYF. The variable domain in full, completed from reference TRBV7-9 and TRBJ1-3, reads DTGVSQNPRHKITKRGQNVTFRCDPISEHNRLYWYRQTLGQGPEFLTYFQNEAQLEKSRLLSDRFSAERPKGSFSTLEIQRTEQGDSAMYLCASSSPRGLYSGNTIYFGEGSWLTVV.

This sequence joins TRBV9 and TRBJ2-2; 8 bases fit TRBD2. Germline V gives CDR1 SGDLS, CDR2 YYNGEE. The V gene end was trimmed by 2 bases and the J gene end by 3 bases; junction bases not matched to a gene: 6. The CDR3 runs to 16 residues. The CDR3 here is CASSVRGGPDTGELFF. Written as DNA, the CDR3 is TGTGCCAGCAGCGTCCGGGGGGGGCCGGACACCGGGGAGCTGTTTTTT. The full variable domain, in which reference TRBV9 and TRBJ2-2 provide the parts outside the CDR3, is DSGVTQTPKHLITATGQRVTLRCSPRSGDLSVYWYQQSLDQGLQFLIQYYNGEERAKGNILERFSAQQFPDLHSELNLSSLELGDSALYFCASSVRGGPDTGELFFGEGSRLTVL.

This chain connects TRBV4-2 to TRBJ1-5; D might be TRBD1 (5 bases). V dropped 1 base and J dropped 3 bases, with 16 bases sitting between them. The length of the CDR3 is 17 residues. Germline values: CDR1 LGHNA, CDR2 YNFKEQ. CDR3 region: CASSQVSGDRLNQPQHF. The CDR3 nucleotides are TGTGCCAGCAGCCAAGTATCTGGGGACCGACTCAATCAGCCCCAGCATTTT.

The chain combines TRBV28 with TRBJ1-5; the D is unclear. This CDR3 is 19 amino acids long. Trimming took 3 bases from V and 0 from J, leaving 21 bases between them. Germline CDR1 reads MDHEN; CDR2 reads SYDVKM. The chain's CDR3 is CASSFSWARTENSNQPQHF. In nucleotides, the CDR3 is TGTGCCAGCAGTTTCTCGTGGGCTCGAACAGAGAATAGCAATCAGCCCCAGCATTTT.

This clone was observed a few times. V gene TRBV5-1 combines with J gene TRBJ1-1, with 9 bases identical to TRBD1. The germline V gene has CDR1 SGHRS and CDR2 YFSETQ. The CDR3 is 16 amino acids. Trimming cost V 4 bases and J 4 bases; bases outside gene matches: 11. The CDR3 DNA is TGCGCCAGCAGCCCCGGGACAGGGATGCGCGGCACTGAAGCTTTCTTT. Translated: CASSPGTGMRGTEAFF.

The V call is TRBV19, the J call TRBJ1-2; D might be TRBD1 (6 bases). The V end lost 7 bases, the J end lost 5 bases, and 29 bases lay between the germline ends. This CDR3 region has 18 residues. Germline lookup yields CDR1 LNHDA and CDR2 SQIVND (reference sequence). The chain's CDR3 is CASTERSPSVGGFYGYTF. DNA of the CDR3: TGTGCCAGTACCGAGAGGTCCCCGTCAGTAGGGGGTTTTTATGGCTACACCTTC.

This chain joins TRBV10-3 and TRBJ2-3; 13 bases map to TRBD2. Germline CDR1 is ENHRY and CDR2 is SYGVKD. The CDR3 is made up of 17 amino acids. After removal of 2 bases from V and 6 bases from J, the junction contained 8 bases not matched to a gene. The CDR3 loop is CAISETGLAGRRDTQYF. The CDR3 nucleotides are TGTGCCATCAGTGAGACGGGACTAGCGGGACGGCGGGATACGCAGTATTTT.